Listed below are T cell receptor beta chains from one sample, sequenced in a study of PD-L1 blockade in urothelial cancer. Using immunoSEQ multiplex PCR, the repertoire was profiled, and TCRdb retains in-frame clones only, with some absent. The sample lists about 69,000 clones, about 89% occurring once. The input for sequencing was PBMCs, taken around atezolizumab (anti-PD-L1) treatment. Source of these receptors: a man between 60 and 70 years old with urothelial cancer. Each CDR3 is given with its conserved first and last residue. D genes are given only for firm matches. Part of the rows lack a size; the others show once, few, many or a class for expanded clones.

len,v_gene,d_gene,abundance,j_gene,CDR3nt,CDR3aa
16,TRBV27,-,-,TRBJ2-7,TGTGCCAGCAGTTTATCGATAGCGGCGAGCTCCTACGAGCAGTACTTC,CASSLSIAASSYEQYF
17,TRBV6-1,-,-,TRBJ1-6,TGTGCCAGCAGTGATTACGCGGGGTTCTCCTATAATTCACCCCTCCACTTT,CASSDYAGFSYNSPLHF
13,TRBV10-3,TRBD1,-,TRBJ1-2,TGTGCCATCAAGACAGGGGCTAACTATGGCTACACCTTC,CAIKTGANYGYTF
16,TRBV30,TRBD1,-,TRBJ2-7,TGTGCCTGGAGTGTACGGGACAGGGGCGGGTCCTACGAGCAGTACTTC,CAWSVRDRGGSYEQYF
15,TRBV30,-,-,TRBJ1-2,TGTGCCTGGAGTGTACTTGGCAGGGCCTTCTATGGCTACACCTTC,CAWSVLGRAFYGYTF
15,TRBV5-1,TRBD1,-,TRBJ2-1,TGCGCCAGCAGCTTGATTGGGACAGTAAACAATGAGCAGTTCTTC,CASSLIGTVNNEQFF
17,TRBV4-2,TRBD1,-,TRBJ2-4,TGTGCCAGCAGCCAAGCCACAGGGGTCGAAGGCAAAAACATTCAGTACTTC,CASSQATGVEGKNIQYF
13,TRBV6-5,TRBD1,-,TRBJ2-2,TGTGCCAGCAGTTTAACAGGGGTCGGGGAGCTGTTTTTT,CASSLTGVGELFF
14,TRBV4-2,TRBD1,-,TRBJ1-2,TGTGCCAGCAGCCAGGACAGGGGGAACTATGGCTACACCTTC,CASSQDRGNYGYTF
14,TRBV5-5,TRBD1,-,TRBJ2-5,TGTGCCAGCAGCTTAGGACAGGGCCAAGAGACCCAGTACTTC,CASSLGQGQETQYF
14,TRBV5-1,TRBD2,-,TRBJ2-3,TGCGCCAGCAGCTTGGGACTAGCGACAGATACGCAGTATTTT,CASSLGLATDTQYF
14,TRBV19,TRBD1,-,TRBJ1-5,TGTGCCAGTAGTATATTAGGGGGCGTTCAGCCCCAGCATTTT,CASSILGGVQPQHF
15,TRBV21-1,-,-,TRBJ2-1,TGTGCCAGCAAACTCCCGGGACTAGGATACAATGAGCAGTTCTTC,CASKLPGLGYNEQFF
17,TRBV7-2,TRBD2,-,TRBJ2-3,TGTGCCAGCAGCTTAGAGGGACTAGCGGGAGTCACAGATACGCAGTATTTT,CASSLEGLAGVTDTQYF
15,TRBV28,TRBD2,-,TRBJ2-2,TGTGCCAGCAGTTCTAGCGGTCCTGGGACCGGGGAGCTGTTTTTT,CASSSSGPGTGELFF
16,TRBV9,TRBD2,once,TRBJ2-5,TGTGCCAGCAGCGTAGGGACTAGAGATGGGTTGGAGACCCAGTACTTC,CASSVGTRDGLETQYF
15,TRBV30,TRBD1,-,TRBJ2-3,TGTGCCTGGAGTGTCAGGGGGAGAGACACAGATACGCAGTATTTT,CAWSVRGRDTDTQYF
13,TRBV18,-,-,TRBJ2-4,TGTGCCAGCTCACCCCCACTAGCTTACATTCAGTACTTC,CASSPPLAYIQYF
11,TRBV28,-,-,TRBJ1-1,TGTGCCAGCAAACTGGGGGGGGAAGCTTTCTTT,CASKLGGEAFF
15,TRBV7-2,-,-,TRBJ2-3,TGTGCCAGCAGCTTCCTAGCACAAAGCACAGATACGCAGTATTTT,CASSFLAQSTDTQYF
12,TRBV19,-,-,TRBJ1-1,TGTGCCACCTACGGCGGATACACTGAAGCTTTCTTT,CATYGGYTEAFF
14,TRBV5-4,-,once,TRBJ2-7,TGTGCCAGCAGCACCGGAGGTGGGAAGGACGAGCAGTACTTC,CASSTGGGKDEQYF
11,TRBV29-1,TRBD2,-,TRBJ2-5,TGCAGCGTTCGGTGGGGGGGGACCCAGTACTTC,CSVRWGGTQYF
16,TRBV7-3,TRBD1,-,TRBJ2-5,TGTGCCAGCAGCTCTCCCGGGACAGGGGGTGCTGAGACCCAGTACTTC,CASSSPGTGGAETQYF
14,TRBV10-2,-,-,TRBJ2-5,TGCGCCAGCAGTGTACAGAGAACTCAAGAGACCCAGTACTTC,CASSVQRTQETQYF
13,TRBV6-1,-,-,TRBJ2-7,TGTGCCAGCGGCGGGACAGTAAACTACGAGCAGTACTTC,CASGGTVNYEQYF
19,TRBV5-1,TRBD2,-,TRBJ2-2,TGCGCCAGCAGCGCCCCCGGGACTAGCGGGAGTAGAGTCACCGGGGAGCTGTTTTTT,CASSAPGTSGSRVTGELFF
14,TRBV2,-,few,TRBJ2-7,TGTGCCAGCAGTGAGATCCTCTCCGGGGGCGAGCAGTACTTC,CASSEILSGGEQYF
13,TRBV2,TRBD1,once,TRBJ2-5,TGTGCCAGCAGTGGGGGACAGGGGTTGGAGCAGTACTTC,CASSGGQGLEQYF
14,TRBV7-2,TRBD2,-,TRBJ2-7,TGTGCCAGCAGCTTTAGCGGGGGGGGTTACGAGCAGTACTTC,CASSFSGGGYEQYF
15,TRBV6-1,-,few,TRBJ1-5,TGTGCCAGCAGTCCGCGACAATTTAGCAATCAGCCCCAGCATTTT,CASSPRQFSNQPQHF
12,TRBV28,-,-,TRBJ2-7,TGTGCCAGCGTCCACAGTACCTACGAGCAGTACTTC,CASVHSTYEQYF
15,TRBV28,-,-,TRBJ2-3,TGTGCCAGCAGAACCGCGGCACTCAGCACAGATACGCAGTATTTT,CASRTAALSTDTQYF
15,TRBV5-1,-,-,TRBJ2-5,TGCGCCAGCAGCTTGGGGGCGGGGAACCAAGAGACCCAGTACTTC,CASSLGAGNQETQYF
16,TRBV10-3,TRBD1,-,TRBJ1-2,TGTGCCATCAGTGACCGACAGGGGGCGTTTAACTATGGCTACACCTTC,CAISDRQGAFNYGYTF
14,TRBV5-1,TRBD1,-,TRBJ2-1,TGCGCCAGCAGCCCCCGGGACAGGGTGAATGAGCAGTTCTTC,CASSPRDRVNEQFF
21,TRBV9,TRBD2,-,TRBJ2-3,TGTGCCAGCAGCGTGACCGGGAAGACCGGGACTAGCGGGAGAAGCACAGATACGCAGTATTTT,CASSVTGKTGTSGRSTDTQYF
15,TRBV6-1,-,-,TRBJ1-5,TGTGCCAGCAGTGACGGTGGGGCAGGCAATCAGCCCCAGCATTTT,CASSDGGAGNQPQHF
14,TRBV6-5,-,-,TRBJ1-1,TGTGCCAGCAGTTATAACAGGTTGAACACTGAAGCTTTCTTT,CASSYNRLNTEAFF
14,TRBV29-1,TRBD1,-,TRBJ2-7,TGCAGCGTCGAAACCGGACAGGGGGCTGACGAGCAGTACTTC,CSVETGQGADEQYF
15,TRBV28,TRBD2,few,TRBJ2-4,TGTGCCAGCAGTTGGGCGGGAGTAGGCAAAAACATTCAGTACTTC,CASSWAGVGKNIQYF
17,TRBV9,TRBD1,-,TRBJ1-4,TGTGCCAGCAGCGTAGGACAGGGGACTTCAACTAATGAAAAACTGTTTTTT,CASSVGQGTSTNEKLFF
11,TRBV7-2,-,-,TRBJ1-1,TGTGCCAGCAACAGGAGGGCTGAAGCTTTCTTT,CASNRRAEAFF
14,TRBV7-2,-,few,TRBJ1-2,TGTGCCAGCAGAGCGGCTCAGGCTAACTATGGCTACACCTTC,CASRAAQANYGYTF